This entry features one T cell receptor (beta chain) sequence. Its specificity is unknown. Germline loops: CDR1 SGDLS, CDR2 YYNGEE. V lost 3 bases and J lost 1; bases outside the gene matches: 8. The CDR3 has 17 amino acids. CD8 cells regarded as naive lacked CD45RO, were positively chosen for CCR7, and omitted terminally differentiated effector memory CD45RA+ cells. Donors had no recently reported acute infections or vaccinations and were HIV-negative. This entry is derived from a study of shared clonotypes between healthy human individuals. Overall study context: Per donor, three plates held CD4 naive cells, three held CD4 memory, two held CD8 naive and one held CD8 memory.

General study results and limits: Naive CD4 clonotype sharing across a few donors was approximately 5%. As a rule, naive subsets had a larger estimated richness than memory subsets.

The table came from immunoSEQ multiplex PCR; TCRdb's copy has only in-frame clones and leaves some out. The sample yields about 1,800,000 clones, about 95% seen once. The sequence was obtained from a young man in good health. The chain employs TRBV9 and TRBJ2-3; 10 bases match TRBD1. Input material: naive CD8+ T cells sorted from blood. The CDR3 DNA reads TGTGCCAGCAGCGCGTCCCCGGGACAGGGGCGCACAGATACGCAGTATTTT. Protein sequence: CASSASPGQGRTDTQYF.